Presented here are 22 T cell receptor beta chains from one specimen sequenced in a study of T cell responses to AZD1222 COVID-19 vaccine. Repertoires were generated with immunoSEQ multiplex PCR, while TCRdb's copy carries only in-frame clones and drops some. The table shows around 100,000 clones, with roughly four fifths occurring only once. The source was peripheral blood, collected on day 0 of AZD1222 vaccination. All receptors derive from an adult in good health.

V and J are TRBV9 and TRBJ1-3, with TRBD1 identical over 7 bases. After removal of 4 bases from V and 2 bases from J, the junction contained 6 bases not matched to a gene. The CDR3 runs 15 residues. Germline values: CDR1 SGDLS, CDR2 YYNGEE. CDR3 coding DNA: TGTGCCAGCAGCAAACAGGGGTATCCTGGAAACACCATATATTTT. It translates to CASSKQGYPGNTIYF.

This chain links TRBV5-1 with TRBJ1-1; D remains ambiguous. The CDR3 extends over 14 amino acids. Trimming pared 0 bases from V and 0 bases from J, leaving 6 bases between. Per germline, CDR1 SGHRS and CDR2 YFSETQ. The CDR3 sequence: CASSLAVLNTEAFF. CDR3 sequence (DNA): TGCGCCAGCAGCTTGGCCGTCCTGAACACTGAAGCTTTCTTT.

The chain carries TRBV2 and TRBJ2-7, with TRBD1 matching over 8 bases. Losses at the gene ends were 8 bases for V and 3 bases for J; bases not matched to a gene: 6. Germline values: CDR1 SNHLY, CDR2 FYNNEI. The CDR3 has 13 residues. The CDR3: CASATGVVYEQYF. DNA for the CDR3: TGTGCCAGCGCGACAGGGGTCGTCTACGAGCAGTACTTC.

The rearrangement joins TRBV30 to TRBJ2-5; the match to TRBD2 covers 7 bases. The CDR3 runs 17 residues. Germline V gene data show CDR1 as GTSNPN and CDR2 as SVGIG (reference sequence). The ends lost 4 bases at V and 5 bases at J; junction bases unmatched: 19. CDR3 sequence (DNA): TGTGCCTGGACCCTGACCTCGGGGGGACGGACGACGGAGACCCAGTACTTC. Protein product: CAWTLTSGGRTTETQYF.

This clone was recorded a few times. The CDR3 DNA sequence: TGTGCCAGCAGTTTATTGTCAGGTGGGTTGAACACTGAAGCTTTCTTT. Its protein product is CASSLLSGGLNTEAFF. The rearrangement uses TRBV28 and TRBJ1-1, with D hard to call. V was shortened by 1 base and J by 0 bases, with 12 bases between the two germline ends. The germline V gene has CDR1 MDHEN and CDR2 SYDVKM. The CDR3 runs to 16 residues.

This chain joins TRBV5-6 and TRBJ1-2, with D perhaps TRBD1 (5 bases). Germline CDR1 reads SGHDT; CDR2 reads YYEEEE. This CDR3 contains 15 residues. The V end lost 1 base, the J end lost 0 bases, and 10 bases lay between the germline ends. The CDR3 nucleotides are TGTGCCAGCAGCTTGCCAGGGAAAACTAACTATGGCTACACCTTC. Amino acids: CASSLPGKTNYGYTF.

The chain combines TRBV28 with TRBJ2-1; 10 nucleotides align to TRBD2. Trimming at V came to 6 bases and at J to 10 bases, leaving 12 bases not matched to a gene. CDR1 and CDR2 (germline): MDHEN, SYDVKM. This CDR3 region has 15 residues. The CDR3 region is CASSPDIVAGGEQFF. The CDR3 nucleotides read TGTGCCAGCAGCCCTGATATCGTAGCGGGAGGCGAGCAGTTCTTC. Based on the CDR3 plus reference TRBV28 and TRBJ2-1, the full variable domain is DVKVTQSSRYLVKRTGEKVFLECVQDMDHENMFWYRQDPGLGLRLIYFSYDVKMKEKGDIPEGYSVSREKKERFSLILESASTNQTSMYLCASSPDIVAGGEQFFGPGTRLTVL.

This rearrangement joins TRBV2 to TRBJ2-1; TRBD2 might be the D (6 bases). Trimming cost V 4 bases and J 7 bases, with 32 bases left between them. Germline lookup yields CDR1 SNHLY and CDR2 FYNNEI. This CDR3 is 20 amino acids long. CDR3 DNA sequence: TGTGCCAGCAGTGCTTTATCGCTAGCGCCAACCGCTTTTGCTAGGAATGAGCAGTTCTTC. As protein: CASSALSLAPTAFARNEQFF. Together with reference TRBV2 and TRBJ2-1, the CDR3 gives the full variable domain: EPEVTQTPSHQVTQMGQEVILRCVPISNHLYFYWYRQILGQKVEFLVSFYNNEISEKSEIFDDQFSVERPDGSNFTLKIRSTKLEDSAMYFCASSALSLAPTAFARNEQFFGPGTRLTVL.

This chain links TRBV12-3 or TRBV12-4 with TRBJ1-1; maybe TRBD1 (5 bases). The V end was cut by 4 bases, the J end by 5 bases, with 8 bases between. There are 12 residues in the CDR3. CDR3 sequence reads: CASSSGRTEAFF. In nucleotides, the CDR3 is TGTGCCAGCAGTTCAGGGCGGACTGAAGCTTTCTTT.

The rearrangement joins TRBV6-1 to TRBJ2-7, with TRBD2 matching over 10 bases. V shed 1 base, J shed 4 bases, and the junction held 10 bases outside the gene matches. The length of the CDR3 is 17 residues. Germline values: CDR1 MNHNS, CDR2 SASEGT. The CDR3, as DNA: TGTGCCAGCAGTGAAGACACTAGCGGGGACCTTTCGTACGAGCAGTACTTC. Protein: CASSEDTSGDLSYEQYF.

This clone occurred a few times. V and J are TRBV30 and TRBJ1-6, with D hard to call. The V end was cut by 0 bases, the J end by 5 bases, with 2 bases between. Germline lookup yields CDR1 GTSNPN and CDR2 SVGIG (reference sequence). This CDR3 region has 12 residues. The CDR3 loop is CAWSVNNSPLHF. In DNA form, the CDR3 reads TGTGCCTGGAGTGTTAATAATTCACCCCTCCACTTT. The whole variable domain, remainder taken from reference TRBV30 and TRBJ1-6, is SQTIHQWPATLVQPVGSPLSLECTVEGTSNPNLYWYRQAAGRGLQLLFYSVGIGQISSEVPQNLSASRPQDRQFILSSKKLLLSDSGFYLCAWSVNNSPLHFGNGTRLTVT.

The chain is built from TRBV5-8 and TRBJ1-2; no clear D. Germline loops: CDR1 SGHTS, CDR2 YDEGEE. Between the trimmed V and J ends, which lost 3 bases and 8 bases, there was a span of 14 bases. The CDR3 is 13 residues long. The CDR3 sequence is CASSSRTFQGYTF. The DNA for the CDR3 is TGTGCCAGCAGCTCGCGGACTTTCCAGGGCTACACCTTC.

CDR3 sequence reads: CASSLKAGGPNEQYF. As DNA, the CDR3 is TGTGCCAGCAGCTTAAAAGCGGGAGGGCCCAACGAGCAGTACTTC. This chain links TRBV7-2 with TRBJ2-7, with 10 bases lining up with TRBD2. Germline-derived CDR1 and CDR2 are SGHTA and FQGNSA. This CDR3 comprises 15 residues. The J segment lost 5 bases and the V segment lost 2 bases, leaving 6 bases of the junction unmatched.

This chain uses TRBV28 with TRBJ2-6; TRBD1 matches 8 bases. V gave up 4 bases and J gave up 4 bases; unmatched junction bases: 9. The CDR3 consists of 17 residues. Germline loops: CDR1 MDHEN, CDR2 SYDVKM. The CDR3 nucleotides read TGTGCCAGCAGTTCCCGAAAGGACAGGGCCGGGGCCAACGTCCTGACTTTC. Its translation: CASSSRKDRAGANVLTF.

The chain carries TRBV27 and TRBJ2-7, with 9 bases matching TRBD2. Germline V gene lookup returns CDR1 MNHEY and CDR2 SMNVEV (reference sequence). The CDR3 contains 16 residues. Trimming took 5 bases from V and 4 from J; bases not matched to a gene: 12. CDR3 sequence: CASSPREGTRIYEQYF. CDR3 sequence (DNA): TGTGCCAGCAGTCCGCGGGAGGGAACCCGAATATACGAGCAGTACTTC.

The V gene is TRBV24-1, the J gene TRBJ1-3; 8 bases are shared with TRBD1. CDR1 and CDR2 (germline): KGHDR, SFDVKD. Trimming at V came to 4 bases and at J to 3 bases, leaving 4 bases not matched to a gene. This CDR3 spans 15 amino acids. CDR3 in DNA: TGTGCCACCAGTGACCGTGACAGGGGTGGAAACACCATATATTTT. Its protein is CATSDRDRGGNTIYF.

The J gene is TRBJ2-5, the V gene TRBV9; 8 bases line up with TRBD1. The length of the CDR3 is 14 residues. The germline CDR1 and CDR2 sequences are SGDLS and YYNGEE. After removal of 4 bases from V and 6 bases from J, the junction contained 8 bases not matched to a gene. CDR3 sequence reads: CASSSRDRRKTQYF. CDR3 coding DNA: TGTGCCAGCAGCTCCCGGGACAGGCGGAAGACCCAGTACTTC.

The chain recombines TRBV5-6 with TRBJ2-1, with D perhaps matching TRBD1 (6 bases). CDR1 is SGHDT and CDR2 is YYEEEE in the germline V gene. The CDR3 spans 15 residues. Trimming removed 4 bases at V and 7 bases at J, with 18 bases between. This chain's CDR3 is CASSLETGFWNEQFF. DNA for the CDR3: TGTGCCAGCAGCCTAGAAACAGGGTTTTGGAATGAGCAGTTCTTC.

V usage is TRBV28 and J usage is TRBJ1-5, with D possibly being TRBD1 (5 bases). The CDR3 has 14 amino acids. Trimming removed 8 bases from V and 7 bases from J, with 18 bases in between. Germline V gene data show CDR1 as MDHEN and CDR2 as SYDVKM. CDR3: CASRISLAGQPQHF. The CDR3 nucleotides are TGTGCCAGCCGTATTTCTCTCGCAGGGCAGCCCCAGCATTTT.

The rearrangement joins TRBV19 to TRBJ1-5; maybe TRBD1 (5 bases). Germline V gene data show CDR1 as LNHDA and CDR2 as SQIVND (reference sequence). The length of the CDR3 is 13 residues. V gave up 1 base and J gave up 7 bases, with 8 bases separating them. CDR3 DNA sequence: TGTGCCAGTAGTATAGCAGGGCGCCAGCCCCAGCATTTT. Residues: CASSIAGRQPQHF.

The J gene is TRBJ1-1, the V gene TRBV7-2; perhaps TRBD1 as D (6 bases). Germline V gene sequence: CDR1 SGHTA, CDR2 FQGNSA. CDR3 length equals 14 residues. V was clipped by 1 base and J by 7 bases, with 13 bases between them. CDR3 coding DNA: TGTGCCAGCAGCTTAGTCCGGGGGGCAGATGAAGCTTTCTTT. Translated, it gives CASSLVRGADEAFF.

This chain connects TRBV5-1 to TRBJ1-4, with D perhaps TRBD1 (5 bases). CDR1 and CDR2 from the germline V gene are SGHRS and YFSETQ. The CDR3 length is 15 residues. Between the trimmed V and J ends, which lost 5 bases and 0 bases, there was a span of 11 bases. CDR3: CASRIAGATNEKLFF. DNA of the CDR3: TGCGCCAGCAGGATCGCGGGGGCAACTAATGAAAAACTGTTTTTT.